Shown below are 5 T cell receptor beta chains from a single sample sequenced in a study of CD8 T cells in ankylosing spondylitis. MiXCR was run by TCRdb on the 5' RACE reads, yielding one entry per CDR3 protein. This sample has 200,000 to 300,000 distinct CDR3 sequences; more than 9% occur once, and the top ten carry around 2.6%. The specimen was blood, either unsorted or a sorted T cell fraction (not recorded which). Receptors were obtained from a male donor with ankylosing spondylitis or in good health (not recorded which).

This clonotype was picked up many times. The germline gene is not matched at one end of the junction; a read error may be the cause. The chain recombines TRBV12-5 with TRBJ2-7; D is possibly TRBD2 (6 bases). The CDR3 spans 12 residues. The germline gives CDR1 LGHNT, CDR2 FRNRAP. This CDR3 reads CASGPPFGSLDF. In DNA form, the CDR3 reads TGTGCTAGTGGGCCCCCCTTCGGGAGCTTGGACTTC.

This clonotype was detected a few times. The V and J genes are TRBV5-1 and TRBJ1-6, with unresolved D. Per the germline V gene, CDR1 is SGHRS and CDR2 is YFSETQ. This CDR3 is 15 amino acids long. V was cut by 3 bases and J by 8 bases, with 15 bases left in between. CDR3 DNA sequence: TGCGCCAGCAGCTGGGGAGCGGGGATTGATTCACCCCTCCACTTT. It specifies CASSWGAGIDSPLHF. Together with reference TRBV5-1 and TRBJ1-6, the CDR3 gives the full variable domain: KAGVTQTPRYLIKTRGQQVTLSCSPISGHRSVSWYQQTPGQGLQFLFEYFSETQRNKGNFPGRFSGRQFSNSRSEMNVSTLELGDSALYLCASSWGAGIDSPLHFGNGTRLTVT.

Of note for this clonotype: One end of the junction fails to match germline, which may point to a read error. The CDR3 region has the DNA TGTGGCAGCAGTGAAGGAACGGGGTACGGCTACGAGCAGTACTTC. Its protein product is CGSSEGTGYGYEQYF. V and J are TRBV6-1 and TRBJ2-7; tentative D call: TRBD2 (5 bases). Germline V gene lookup returns CDR1 MNHNS and CDR2 SASEGT. The CDR3 is made up of 15 amino acids.

This clonotype was observed at least ten times. The chain carries TRBV7-9 and TRBJ2-7; D gene uncertain. The CDR3 sequence is 15 residues long. Trimming cost V 1 base and J 0 bases, with 10 bases left between them. The germline gives CDR1 SEHNR, CDR2 FQNEAQ (reference sequence). CDR3 sequence (DNA): TGTGCCAGCAGCTTAGATGGCAGTAGCTCCTACGAGCAGTACTTC. Translating it yields CASSLDGSSSYEQYF.

Ten or more counts support this clonotype. This chain joins TRBV5-1 and TRBJ2-5, with 7 bases lining up with TRBD2. Germline V gene lookup returns CDR1 SGHRS and CDR2 YFSETQ. The CDR3 is made up of 19 amino acids. The junction had 16 bases not matched to a gene; V was cut back by 0 bases and J by 2 bases. For the CDR3, the DNA is TGCGCCAGCAGCTTGGGGGTTGGTCAGGGACTAAAACCTCAAGAGACCCAGTACTTC. Encoded protein: CASSLGVGQGLKPQETQYF.